The text below deals with one TCR beta chain. Trimming pared 7 bases from V and 8 bases from J, leaving 17 bases between. The CDR3 loop spans 13 amino acids. This sample's TCRbeta library carried unique molecular identifier barcodes. From the PCR reads, TCRdb called clonotypes with MiXCR, one entry per CDR3 protein. The sample has a few hundred thousand distinct CDR3 sequences, about a fifth seen once. These data come from a study of T-cell reconstitution after alpha-beta-depleted transplantation in children. This rearrangement joins TRBV12-3 or TRBV12-4 to TRBJ1-2, with a possible D match to TRBD1 (5 bases). This sequence was found in a human donor who donated a stem cell graft to a child with acute myeloid leukemia. Material: PBMCs from the stem cell graft donor, obtained from the stem cell graft. The CDR3 protein is CASTWGRAGGYTF. As DNA, the CDR3 is TGTGCCAGCACCTGGGGCAGGGCTGGAGGCTACACCTTC.